This TCR beta chain came from a study of immune cell composition in non-small cell lung cancer. Study results and limitations: Tumour TCR-beta clonality was not significantly tied to smoking pack-years. Squamous carcinomas (approximately 75%) more often had tumour-associated clones >0.5% than adenocarcinomas (33%).

In regard to this clone: The antigen is undetermined.

Per the germline V gene, CDR1 is SGHRS and CDR2 is YFSETQ. The V segment lost 1 base and the J segment 2 bases; nucleotides outside the gene matches: 5. The CDR3 is 16 amino acids. Some clones are missing from TCRdb's copy, which holds only in-frame ones; the method was immunoSEQ multiplex PCR. The sample has approximately 3,000 clones, 60% to 85% seen once. The source material was lung tumor tissue. The TCR comes from a human donor with non-small cell lung cancer. The rearrangement joins TRBV5-1 to TRBJ2-2; 7 bases match TRBD1. The CDR3 reads CASSLNGQANTGELFF. Here the CDR3 DNA reads TGCGCCAGCAGCTTGAATGGACAGGCAAACACCGGGGAGCTGTTTTTT.